The clone carrying this TCR beta chain was observed a handful of times. Its matching antigen is unknown. The germline CDR1 and CDR2 sequences are SGHAT and FQNNGV. The trim removed 5 bases at V and 7 bases at J, leaving 8 bases unmatched. The CDR3 has 15 residues. One entry per CDR3 protein results from TCRdb running MiXCR on the RT-PCR reads. Found here are over 150,000 distinct CDR3 sequences, about 10% of them singletons; the top ten hold about 40%. These data are taken from a study of response to subunit inactivated influenza vaccine. General study points: The authors offered the suggestion that each seasonal influenza vaccination recruits few new T cells.

Specimen: CD8+ T cells sorted from PBMCs, collected less than 30 months after vaccination. The receptor was isolated from a man between 50 and 69 years old who received an inactivated influenza vaccine. The J gene is TRBJ2-1, the V gene TRBV11-2, with TRBD1 identical over 10 bases. The CDR3 DNA is TGTGCCAGCAGCGGCTGGGACAGGGGTAGAAATGAGCAGTTCTTC. Protein: CASSGWDRGRNEQFF.